This T cell receptor beta chain was observed in a study of T cells after posttransplantation cyclophosphamide. Details on this clone: Its antigen is still unknown.

Produced via immunoSEQ multiplex PCR; TCRdb's table is partial and in-frame only. The sample holds about 9,900 clones; roughly 90% are singletons and the top ten take under 30%. Sampled 1 year posttransplant, controls received myeloablative marrow transplants, methotrexate and a calcineurin inhibitor. Findings and limits, study-wide: TRB clonality was highly associated with recipient CMV seropositivity and reactivation.

Germline CDR1 is MDHEN and CDR2 is SYDVKM. The CDR3 loop spans 13 amino acids. The V end was cut by 2 bases, the J end by 8 bases, with 10 bases between. The J gene is TRBJ1-3, the V gene TRBV28; tentatively, D is TRBD1 (6 bases). The clonotype originates from a male patient between 25 and 39 years old who received an allogeneic stem cell transplant from an unrelated donor, was CMV-positive, and had no GVHD. Some T cells may originate from the graft donor. This material consisted of PBMCs, taken after an allogeneic stem cell transplant with a calcineurin inhibitor and methotrexate. DNA of the CDR3: TGTGCCAGCAGTTTAAGGGCAGGGGACACCATATATTTT. This gives the protein CASSLRAGDTIYF.